Presented here are 5 T cell receptor beta chains from one specimen sequenced in a study of blood T cells in healthy people across ages. A sample-barcoded 5' primer and a J-beta primer mix were used in a second PCR of about 7 to 11 cycles. TCRdb independently ran MiXCR on the 5' RACE reads; one entry per CDR3 protein. The repertoire has 650,000 to 800,000 distinct CDR3 sequences, under 55% of them found once; the top ten carry around 21%. Sequenced sample: blood. Receptor source: a man in his 60s in good health.

The chain carries TRBV3-1 and TRBJ2-3; maybe TRBD1 (6 bases). CDR1 is LGHDT and CDR2 is YNNKEL in the germline V gene (reference sequence). This CDR3 is built from 15 residues. Trimming took 4 bases from V and 1 from J, leaving 12 bases between them. Here the CDR3 reads CASSPGAGGTDTQYF. The CDR3 DNA is TGTGCCAGCAGCCCTGGGGCAGGGGGCACAGATACGCAGTATTTT.

V usage is TRBV10-3 and J usage is TRBJ1-1; TRBD1 is a possible D gene (5 bases). Germline CDR1 is ENHRY and CDR2 is SYGVKD. Trimming took 3 bases from V and 12 from J, leaving 14 bases between them. The CDR3 length is 12 residues. The CDR3 DNA reads as TGTGCCATCAGTGACGCGGGACTACTAACTTTCTTT. Translated: CAISDAGLLTFF.

The genes are TRBV6-5 and TRBJ2-7, with TRBD1 as a possible D gene (6 bases). Trimming pared 7 bases from V and 7 bases from J, leaving 23 bases between. CDR1 and CDR2 (germline): MNHEY, SVGAGI. The CDR3 covers 15 residues. CDR3 nucleotide sequence: TGTGCCAGCAAATCATTGCAGGGGAGCGTACGGGAGCAGTACTTC. Amino acids: CASKSLQGSVREQYF.

In DNA, the CDR3 is TGTGCCAGCACCATCAAAGAGACCGGGGGGGTTAATGAGCAGTTCTTC. This sequence encodes CASTIKETGGVNEQFF. The chain joins TRBV4-2 to TRBJ2-1, with 8 bases lining up with TRBD2. Looked up from germline, CDR1 is LGHNA and CDR2 is YNFKEQ. J was trimmed by 7 bases and V by 7 bases; bases with no gene match: 15. This CDR3 contains 16 residues.

This clonotype has more than one count but fewer than ten. The chain combines TRBV9 with TRBJ2-5, with D tentatively TRBD1 (6 bases). Trimming shortened V by 0 bases and J by 3 bases, and 12 bases separated the two germline ends. The germline CDR1 and CDR2 sequences are SGDLS and YYNGEE. The CDR3 runs to 15 residues. The CDR3 sequence: CASSVAGTWKETQYF. The DNA for the CDR3 is TGTGCCAGCAGCGTAGCCGGGACATGGAAAGAGACCCAGTACTTC.